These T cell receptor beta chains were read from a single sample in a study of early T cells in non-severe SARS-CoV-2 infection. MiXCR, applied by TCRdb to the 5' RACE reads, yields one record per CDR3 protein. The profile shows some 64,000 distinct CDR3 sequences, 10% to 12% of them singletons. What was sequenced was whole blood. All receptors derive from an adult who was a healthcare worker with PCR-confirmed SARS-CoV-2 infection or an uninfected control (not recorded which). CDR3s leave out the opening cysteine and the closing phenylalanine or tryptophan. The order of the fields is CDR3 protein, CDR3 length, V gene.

cdr3_aa: ASSSTRLGGIAGANVLT
cdr3_length: 17
v_call: TRBV7-2

cdr3_aa: ASSGRGQGADEQF
cdr3_length: 13
v_call: TRBV6-6

cdr3_aa: SVGGENYGYT
cdr3_length: 10
v_call: TRBV29-1

cdr3_aa: ATSDSARGNEQF
cdr3_length: 12
v_call: TRBV24-1

cdr3_aa: ARQGGPYNEQF
cdr3_length: 11
v_call: TRBV30

cdr3_aa: ASSTPTGSNSPLH
cdr3_length: 13
v_call: TRBV7-9

cdr3_aa: ASSLARGGSGTPNTEAF
cdr3_length: 17
v_call: TRBV5-1

cdr3_aa: ASSFADMSYT
cdr3_length: 10
v_call: TRBV5-6

cdr3_aa: ASMGGGYDQPQH
cdr3_length: 12
v_call: TRBV6-1

cdr3_aa: ASSDRHNREQY
cdr3_length: 11
v_call: TRBV19

cdr3_aa: ASSLLAGGPDTQY
cdr3_length: 13
v_call: TRBV7-3

cdr3_aa: SVAAGDYNEQF
cdr3_length: 11
v_call: TRBV29-1

cdr3_aa: ASSLGTLNTGELF
cdr3_length: 13
v_call: TRBV11-2

cdr3_aa: ASRLTGSTDTQY
cdr3_length: 12
v_call: TRBV2

cdr3_aa: ASSYSGRGPYNEQF
cdr3_length: 14
v_call: TRBV27

cdr3_aa: ASKGETEAF
cdr3_length: 9
v_call: TRBV6-5

cdr3_aa: ASGFGTGDLDTQY
cdr3_length: 13
v_call: TRBV12-5

cdr3_aa: ASSLDWTSRDEQF
cdr3_length: 13
v_call: TRBV5-1

cdr3_aa: AILVVNYGYT
cdr3_length: 10
v_call: TRBV12-3/TRBV12-4

cdr3_aa: ASTRGGFADTQY
cdr3_length: 12
v_call: TRBV7-6

cdr3_aa: ASSASVGQFYNEQF
cdr3_length: 14
v_call: TRBV5-1

cdr3_aa: SARGSGIWTEAF
cdr3_length: 12
v_call: TRBV20-1

cdr3_aa: ASTTGTQNSPLH
cdr3_length: 12
v_call: TRBV6-5

cdr3_aa: SASPPGQGSSPLH
cdr3_length: 13
v_call: TRBV20-1

cdr3_aa: SARKGGAGTEAF
cdr3_length: 12
v_call: TRBV20-1

cdr3_aa: ASSLVADPYEQY
cdr3_length: 12
v_call: TRBV7-2

cdr3_aa: ASSPQGATGETQY
cdr3_length: 13
v_call: TRBV3-1

cdr3_aa: SAGLVPDTQY
cdr3_length: 10
v_call: TRBV20-1

cdr3_aa: ASSFEGTEAF
cdr3_length: 10
v_call: TRBV7-9

cdr3_aa: ASSVGTGGSYEQY
cdr3_length: 13
v_call: TRBV9

cdr3_aa: ASTLTGGTYNEQF
cdr3_length: 13
v_call: TRBV7-9